This TCR beta chain was obtained from a study of blood T cell repertoires in COVID-19. Study information: The samples span acute and convalescent COVID-19 from the United States, Italy and Spain. T cells, B-cell-depleted T cells, or PBMCs supplied cDNA or gDNA.

Original processing notes: Amplification with reference gene primers provided the estimates of nucleated cell counts. Repertoires were generated with immunoSEQ multiplex PCR, while TCRdb's copy carries only in-frame clones and drops some. The V and J calls and the clone size are those of that table, but D and trimming were determined from the DNA. The top ten clones hold 15% to 20% of a sample with 85,000 to 100,000 clones, roughly 85% of them seen once. Enrolment of Seattle patients took place during active infection, and they were followed longitudinally. The CDR3 extends over 13 amino acids. Looked up from germline, CDR1 is SGDLS and CDR2 is YYNGEE. Trimming at V came to 3 bases and at J to 7 bases, leaving 5 bases not matched to a gene.

This receptor was obtained from an older woman with COVID-19, enrolled during active disease. Sequenced material: peripheral blood. The J gene is TRBJ1-1, the V gene TRBV9, with 8 nucleotides matching TRBD1. The CDR3 DNA is TGTGCCAGCAGCGCTACAGGGGGGATTGAAGCTTTCTTT. It specifies CASSATGGIEAFF.